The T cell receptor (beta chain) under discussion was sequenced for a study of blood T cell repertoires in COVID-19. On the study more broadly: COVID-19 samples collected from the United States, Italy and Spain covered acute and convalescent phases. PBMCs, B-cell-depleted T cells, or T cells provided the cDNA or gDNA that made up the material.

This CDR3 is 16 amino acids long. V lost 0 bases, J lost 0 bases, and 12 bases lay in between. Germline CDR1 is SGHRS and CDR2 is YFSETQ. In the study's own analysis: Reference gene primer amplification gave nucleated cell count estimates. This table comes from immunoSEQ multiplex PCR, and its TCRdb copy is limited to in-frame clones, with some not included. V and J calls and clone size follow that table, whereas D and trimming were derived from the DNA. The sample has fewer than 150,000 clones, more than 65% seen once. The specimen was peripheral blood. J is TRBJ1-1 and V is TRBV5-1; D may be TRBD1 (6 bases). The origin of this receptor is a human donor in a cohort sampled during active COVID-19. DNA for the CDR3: TGCGCCAGCAGCTTGGATCGGGGGGACATGAACACTGAAGCTTTCTTT. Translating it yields CASSLDRGDMNTEAFF.